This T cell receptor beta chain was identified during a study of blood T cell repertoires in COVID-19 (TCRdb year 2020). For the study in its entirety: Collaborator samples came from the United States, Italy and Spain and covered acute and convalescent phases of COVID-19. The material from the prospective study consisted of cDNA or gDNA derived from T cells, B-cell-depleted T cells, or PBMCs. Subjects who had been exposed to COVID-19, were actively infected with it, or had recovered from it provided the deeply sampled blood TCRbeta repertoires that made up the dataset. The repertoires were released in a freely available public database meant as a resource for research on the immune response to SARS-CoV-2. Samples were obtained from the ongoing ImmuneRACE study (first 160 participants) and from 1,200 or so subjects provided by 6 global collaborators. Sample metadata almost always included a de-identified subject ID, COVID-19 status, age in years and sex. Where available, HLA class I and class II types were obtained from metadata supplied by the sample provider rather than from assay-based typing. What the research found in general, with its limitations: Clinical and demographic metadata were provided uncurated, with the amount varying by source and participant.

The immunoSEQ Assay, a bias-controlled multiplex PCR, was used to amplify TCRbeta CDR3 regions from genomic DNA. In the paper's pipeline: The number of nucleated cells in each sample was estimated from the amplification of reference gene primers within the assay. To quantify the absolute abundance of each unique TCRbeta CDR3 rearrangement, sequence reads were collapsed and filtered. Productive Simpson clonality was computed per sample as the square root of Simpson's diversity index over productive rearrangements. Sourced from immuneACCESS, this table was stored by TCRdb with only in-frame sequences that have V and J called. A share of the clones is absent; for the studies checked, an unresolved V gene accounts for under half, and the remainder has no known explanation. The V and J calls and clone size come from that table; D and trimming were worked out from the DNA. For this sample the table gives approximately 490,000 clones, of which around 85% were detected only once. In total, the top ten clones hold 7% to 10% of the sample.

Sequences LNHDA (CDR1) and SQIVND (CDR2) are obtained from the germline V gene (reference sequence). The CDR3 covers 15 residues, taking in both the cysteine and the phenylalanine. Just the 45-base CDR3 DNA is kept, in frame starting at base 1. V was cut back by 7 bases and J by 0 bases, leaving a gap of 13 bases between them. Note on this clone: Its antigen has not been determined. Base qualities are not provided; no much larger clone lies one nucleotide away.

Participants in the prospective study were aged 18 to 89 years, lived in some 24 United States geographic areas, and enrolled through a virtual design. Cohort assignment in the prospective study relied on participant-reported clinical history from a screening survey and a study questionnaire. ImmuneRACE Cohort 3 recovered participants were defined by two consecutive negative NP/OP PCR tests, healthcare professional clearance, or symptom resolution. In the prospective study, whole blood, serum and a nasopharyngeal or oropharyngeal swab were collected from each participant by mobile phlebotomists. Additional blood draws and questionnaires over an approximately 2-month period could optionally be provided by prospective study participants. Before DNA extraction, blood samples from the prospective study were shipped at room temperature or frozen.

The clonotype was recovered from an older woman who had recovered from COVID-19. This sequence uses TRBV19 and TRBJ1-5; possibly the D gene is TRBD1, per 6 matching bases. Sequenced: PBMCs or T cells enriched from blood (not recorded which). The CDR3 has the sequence CASTRDIGSNQPQHF. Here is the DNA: TGTGCCAGTACCAGGGACATAGGTAGCAATCAGCCCCAGCATTTT. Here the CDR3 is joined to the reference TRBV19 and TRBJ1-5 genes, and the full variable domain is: DGGITQSPKYLFRKEGQNVTLSCEQNLNHDAMYWYRQDPGQGLRLIYYSQIVNDFQKGDIAEGYSVSREKKESFPLTVTSAQKNPTAFYLCASTRDIGSNQPQHFGDGTRLSIL.